Each of the 11 T cell receptor beta chains below was sequenced from the same sample in a study of shared clonotypes between healthy human individuals. Method: immunoSEQ multiplex PCR; TCRdb's copy keeps in-frame clones and lacks some. The table shows approximately 2.5 million clones, with roughly 92% occurring only once. The sample consisted of naive CD4+ T cells sorted from blood. Noted subset: CD45RA+ positively selected. The receptors shown here come from a young man in good health.

The chain employs TRBV7-8 and TRBJ2-3, with D perhaps matching TRBD1 (6 bases). V shed 3 bases and J shed 4 bases, with 17 bases lying between them. Germline values: CDR1 SGHVS, CDR2 FQNEAQ. The CDR3 is made up of 16 amino acids. The CDR3 sequence: CASSFAQGIRADTQYF. The DNA of the CDR3 is TGTGCCAGCAGCTTCGCACAGGGAATAAGGGCAGATACGCAGTATTTT.

The chain carries TRBV7-9 and TRBJ2-3; TRBD1 might be the D (5 bases). The end of the DNA aligns better with TRBJ2-2, so the J call may be wrong. CDR3 size: 15 residues. Germline values: CDR1 SEHNR, CDR2 FQNEAQ (reference sequence). The CDR3 protein is CASSFRQGGTGELFF. The CDR3 nucleotides are TGTGCCAGCAGCTTCCGCCAGGGTGGCACCGGGGAGCTGTTTTTT.

The gene calls are TRBV5-4 and TRBJ2-7; 11 bases line up with TRBD2. Germline CDR1 reads SGHNT; CDR2 reads YYREEE (reference sequence). The CDR3 is 15 amino acids. Losses at the gene ends were 6 bases for V and 0 bases for J; bases not matched to a gene: 5. The CDR3 is CASNLAGGLSYEQYF. CDR3 nucleotides: TGTGCCAGCAATCTAGCGGGGGGCCTCTCCTACGAGCAGTACTTC.

The chain joins TRBV2 to TRBJ2-3; D may be TRBD2 (6 bases). The CDR3 extends over 15 amino acids. CDR1 is SNHLY and CDR2 is FYNNEI in the germline V gene. The germline V and J ends were trimmed by 3 bases and 1 base, with 11 bases remaining between them. CDR3 in DNA: TGTGCCAGCAGTGATCGACTAGGCGGCACAGATACGCAGTATTTT. Translating gives CASSDRLGGTDTQYF.

The chain has TRBV18 and TRBJ1-1, with a tentative D call TRBD1 (5 bases). V was shortened by 3 bases and J by 4 bases, with 12 bases between the two germline ends. Germline V gene sequence: CDR1 KGHSH, CDR2 LQKENI. The CDR3 extends over 14 amino acids. For the CDR3, the DNA is TGTGCCAGCTCACCTGCCCAGGGCAGCACTGAAGCTTTCTTT. Its translation is CASSPAQGSTEAFF.

Only one count was recorded for this clone. The chain employs TRBV9 and TRBJ2-3; D call uncertain. This CDR3 spans 15 amino acids. Trimming stripped 6 bases from V and 2 bases from J, with 16 bases between. The germline V gene has CDR1 SGDLS and CDR2 YYNGEE. CDR3 in amino acids: CASTPLSVVTDTQYF. The CDR3 nucleotides read TGTGCCAGCACCCCGTTGAGCGTCGTCACAGATACGCAGTATTTT.

The chain is built from TRBV6-1 and TRBJ1-1; D gene uncertain. The CDR3 contains 13 residues. V was clipped by 11 bases and J by 1 base, with 14 bases between them. The germline V gene encodes CDR1 MNHNS and CDR2 SASEGT. The CDR3: CAGRHYPNTEAFF. In DNA form, the CDR3 reads TGTGCCGGCCGTCATTATCCGAACACTGAAGCTTTCTTT.

The chain joins TRBV2 to TRBJ1-4; D is unresolved. Trimming stripped 6 bases from V and 5 bases from J, with 7 bases between. CDR1 is SNHLY, CDR2 FYNNEI, per germline. This CDR3 has 12 residues. The CDR3 sequence: CASRITNEKLFF. CDR3 coding DNA: TGTGCCAGCAGGATAACCAATGAAAAACTGTTTTTT.

The V gene is TRBV18, the J gene TRBJ2-7; either TRBD1 or TRBD2 may fit D (5 bases each). Per germline, CDR1 KGHSH and CDR2 LQKENI. V gave up 1 base and J gave up 5 bases, with 18 bases separating them. The CDR3 totals 16 residues. The CDR3 region has the DNA TGTGCCAGCTCACCACAACGGCCAGGGACCGCGGACGAGCAGTACTTC. This codes for CASSPQRPGTADEQYF.

The chain is built from TRBV18 and TRBJ2-1; 10 nucleotides line up with TRBD2. V was pared by 1 base and J by 4 bases, with 7 bases of the junction left unmatched. The germline V gene encodes CDR1 KGHSH and CDR2 LQKENI. The CDR3 sequence is 17 residues long. The CDR3 loop reads CASSPRAVLAGYNEQFF. CDR3 sequence (DNA): TGTGCCAGCTCACCACGGGCCGTACTAGCGGGGTACAATGAGCAGTTCTTC.

The rearrangement joins TRBV19 to TRBJ2-7, with TRBD1 matching over 7 bases. After removal of 6 bases from V and 0 bases from J, the junction contained 5 bases not matched to a gene. Germline V lookup: CDR1 LNHDA, CDR2 SQIVND (reference sequence). The CDR3 totals 14 residues. CDR3 nucleotides: TGTGCCAGTAGCCCGGGACAGACCTCCTACGAGCAGTACTTC. Amino acid sequence: CASSPGQTSYEQYF.